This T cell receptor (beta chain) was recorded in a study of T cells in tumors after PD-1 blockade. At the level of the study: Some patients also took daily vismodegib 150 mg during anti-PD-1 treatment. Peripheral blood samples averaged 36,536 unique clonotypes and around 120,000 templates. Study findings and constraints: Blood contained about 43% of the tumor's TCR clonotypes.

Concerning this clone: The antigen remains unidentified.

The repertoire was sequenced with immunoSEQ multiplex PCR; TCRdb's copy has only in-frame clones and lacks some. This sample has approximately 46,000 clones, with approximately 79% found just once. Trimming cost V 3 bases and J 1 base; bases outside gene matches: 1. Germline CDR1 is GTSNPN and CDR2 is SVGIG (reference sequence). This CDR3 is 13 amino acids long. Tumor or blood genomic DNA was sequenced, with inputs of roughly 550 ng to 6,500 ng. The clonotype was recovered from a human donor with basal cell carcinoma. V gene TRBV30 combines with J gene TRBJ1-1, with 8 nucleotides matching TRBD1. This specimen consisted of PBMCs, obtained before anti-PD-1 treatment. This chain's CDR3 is CAWSGTGNTEAFF. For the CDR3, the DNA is TGTGCCTGGAGCGGGACAGGGAACACTGAAGCTTTCTTT.